The 5 T cell receptor beta chains below all came from one sample that was sequenced in a study of T cell responses to AZD1222 COVID-19 vaccine. Measured with immunoSEQ multiplex PCR; TCRdb has only the in-frame clones, and not every one. The sample holds 100,000 to 120,000 clones, more than 75% seen once. This specimen was peripheral blood, taken on day 0 of AZD1222 vaccination. All receptors derive from an adult in good health.

This rearrangement joins TRBV11-2 to TRBJ2-7; 8 bases agree with TRBD1. Germline CDR1 SGHAT, CDR2 FQNNGV. The CDR3 runs 15 residues. With 5 bases clipped from V and 2 bases from J, the junction kept 8 bases outside the gene matches. Written as DNA, the CDR3 is TGTGCCAGCAGCCCAGCCAGGGGGCGACCCTACGAGCAGTACTTC. Protein product: CASSPARGRPYEQYF.

The V and J genes are TRBV6-5 and TRBJ2-2; D uncertain. CDR3 size: 14 residues. Trimming removed 4 bases from V and 5 bases from J, with 11 bases in between. Germline V gives CDR1 MNHEY, CDR2 SVGAGI. The CDR3 reads CASSSRAGTGELFF. For the CDR3, the DNA is TGTGCCAGCAGTTCTAGGGCTGGGACCGGGGAGCTGTTTTTT.

The V gene is TRBV6-1, the J gene TRBJ1-1; no clear D gene. V was trimmed by 3 bases and J by 10 bases, leaving 15 bases between them. CDR3 size: 13 residues. The germline V gene encodes CDR1 MNHNS and CDR2 SASEGT. The CDR3 reads CASSEAPSLGAFF. In DNA, the CDR3 is TGTGCCAGCAGTGAGGCGCCCTCCCTGGGAGCTTTCTTT.

J is TRBJ1-5 and V is TRBV4-1; 8 bases are shared with TRBD1. With V trimmed by 1 base and J by 4 bases, 6 bases remained unmatched. The CDR3 runs 16 residues. CDR1 is MGHRA and CDR2 is YSYEKL in the germline V gene. For the CDR3, the DNA is TGCGCCAGCAGCCAAGTGCCAAGGACAGGGAATCAGCCCCAGCATTTT. Amino acid sequence: CASSQVPRTGNQPQHF.

In its sample, this clone was seen once. The chain couples TRBV6-2 or TRBV6-3 to TRBJ2-1, with D unclear. Trimming stripped 4 bases from V and 0 bases from J, with 19 bases between. The germline V gene encodes CDR1 MNHEY and CDR2 SVGEGT. The CDR3 covers 18 residues. CDR3 residues: CASSLAPPGPSSYNEQFF. DNA of the CDR3: TGTGCCAGCAGTTTGGCACCACCAGGACCGAGCTCCTACAATGAGCAGTTCTTC.